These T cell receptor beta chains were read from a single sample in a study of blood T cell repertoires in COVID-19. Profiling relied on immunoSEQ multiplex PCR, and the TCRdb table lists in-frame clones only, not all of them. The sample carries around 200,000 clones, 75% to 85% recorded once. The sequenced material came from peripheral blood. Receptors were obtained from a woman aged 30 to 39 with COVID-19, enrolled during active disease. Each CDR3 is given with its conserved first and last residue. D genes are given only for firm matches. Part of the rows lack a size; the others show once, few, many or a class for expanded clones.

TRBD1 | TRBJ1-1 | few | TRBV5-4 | TGTGCCAGCAGCGAAGGACAGGCTGAAGCTTTCTTT | CASSEGQAEAFF
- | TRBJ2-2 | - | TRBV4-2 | TGTGCCAGCAGCCAAGATGCGGGACGAGAGGCCGGGGAGCTGTTTTTT | CASSQDAGREAGELFF
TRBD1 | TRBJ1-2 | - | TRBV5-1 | TGCGCCAGCAGCGTGGGACAGGGGGCTCGATATGGCTACACCTTC | CASSVGQGARYGYTF
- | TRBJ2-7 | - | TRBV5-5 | TGTGCCAGCAGGAAACAGGGAATATACGAGCAGTACTTC | CASRKQGIYEQYF
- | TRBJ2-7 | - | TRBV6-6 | TGTGCCAGCAGTGGGTTGTATAGGTCGGGCTACGAGCAGTACTTC | CASSGLYRSGYEQYF
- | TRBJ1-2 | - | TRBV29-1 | TGCAGCGTTGGGTGGACAGACCTTTATGGCTACACCTTC | CSVGWTDLYGYTF
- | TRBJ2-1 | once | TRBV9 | TGTGCCAGCTTCCGGACAGCCAATAACAATGAGCAGTTCTTC | CASFRTANNNEQFF
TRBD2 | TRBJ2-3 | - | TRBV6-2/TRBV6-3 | TGTGCCAGCAGTTACCTAGCGGGGGCCGTCACAGATACGCAGTATTTT | CASSYLAGAVTDTQYF
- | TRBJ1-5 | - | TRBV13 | TGTGCCAGCAGCCTTGGAGGGGAGGGGATCCAGCCCCAGCATTTT | CASSLGGEGIQPQHF
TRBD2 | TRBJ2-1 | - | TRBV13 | TGTGCCACCGCCCTGGCGGGGGGGCCCAATGAGCAGTTCTTC | CATALAGGPNEQFF
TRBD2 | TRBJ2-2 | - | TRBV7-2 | TGTGCCAGCAGTGAGCTAGCGGGAAACACCGGGGAGCTGTTTTTT | CASSELAGNTGELFF
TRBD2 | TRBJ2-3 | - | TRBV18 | TGTGCCAGCTCACCCGGCTGGACTAGTAGGACAGATACGCAGTATTTT | CASSPGWTSRTDTQYF
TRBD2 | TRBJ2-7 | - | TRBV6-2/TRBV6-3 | TGTGCCAGCAGCCTCCAACTGGGAGGGGTGAGCTCCTACGAGCAGTACTTC | CASSLQLGGVSSYEQYF
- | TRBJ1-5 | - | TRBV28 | TGTGCCAGCAGTTTATTGAGCAGGGACAATCAGCCCCAGCATTTT | CASSLLSRDNQPQHF
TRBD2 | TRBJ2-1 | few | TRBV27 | TGTGCCAGCAGTGGACGACTAGCGGGGGACCCTTCCTACAATGAGCAGTTCTTC | CASSGRLAGDPSYNEQFF
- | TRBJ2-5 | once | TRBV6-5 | TGTGCCAGCAGTTTCTCCGCGACCTCGAGGCAGGAGACCCAGTACTTC | CASSFSATSRQETQYF
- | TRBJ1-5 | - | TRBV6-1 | TGTGCCAGCAGTGAACGGAGGTGGGGGGGGGAAGGCCAGCCCCAGCATTTT | CASSERRWGGEGQPQHF
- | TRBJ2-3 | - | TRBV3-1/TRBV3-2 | TGTGCCAGCAGCCAAGGGGTTTCCGCGAGGGCAGATACGCAGTATTTT | CASSQGVSARADTQYF
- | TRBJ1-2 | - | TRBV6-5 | TGTGCCAGCTATTGGGGGGGATCCGGCTACACCTTC | CASYWGGSGYTF
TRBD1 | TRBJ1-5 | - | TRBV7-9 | TGTGCCAGCAGCACTCGGACAGGGGGCGCCGATCAGCCCCAGCATTTT | CASSTRTGGADQPQHF
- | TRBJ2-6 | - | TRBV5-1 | TGCGCCAGCAGCTTAACGGCTGGGGCCAACGTCCTGACTTTC | CASSLTAGANVLTF
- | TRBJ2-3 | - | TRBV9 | TGTGCCAGCAGCGTAGGCTGGGGCCCAGATACGCAGTATTTT | CASSVGWGPDTQYF
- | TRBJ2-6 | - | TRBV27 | TGTGCCAGCAGTCCATATCTAAGGGGATCTGGGGCCAACGTCCTGACTTTC | CASSPYLRGSGANVLTF
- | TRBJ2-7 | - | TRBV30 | TGTGCCCTGACGAGGCGGGGCAGACCCTACGAGCAGTACTTC | CALTRRGRPYEQYF
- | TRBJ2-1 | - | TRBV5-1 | TGCGCCAGCAGCCCGAGTAACAGGCCCAGCTCCTACAATGAGCAGTTCTTC | CASSPSNRPSSYNEQFF
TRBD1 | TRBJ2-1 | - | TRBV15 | TGTGCCACCAGCAGAGCGACAGGGAAACAATCCAATGAGCAGTTCTTC | CATSRATGKQSNEQFF
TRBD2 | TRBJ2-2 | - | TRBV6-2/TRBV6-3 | TGTGCCAGCAGTCATCCGGGCGGGGGGCCCCAGAACACCGGGGAGCTGTTTTTT | CASSHPGGGPQNTGELFF
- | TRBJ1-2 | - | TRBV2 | TGTGCCAGCAGTGACTCCGGGATCCAAGCTAACTATGGCTACACCTTC | CASSDSGIQANYGYTF
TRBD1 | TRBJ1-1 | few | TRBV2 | TGTGCCAGCAGTGGAACCGGGACAGGGGGCGGCACTGAAGCTTTCTTT | CASSGTGTGGGTEAFF
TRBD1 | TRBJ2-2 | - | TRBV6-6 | TGTGCCAGCAACCGGGACAGGGAATTATCCGGGGAGCTGTTTTTT | CASNRDRELSGELFF
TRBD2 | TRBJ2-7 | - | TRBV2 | TGTGCCAGCAAGGCGGGAGGGTCGACCCCCTACGAGCAGTACTTC | CASKAGGSTPYEQYF
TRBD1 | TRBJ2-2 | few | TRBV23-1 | TGCGCCAGCAGTCAATATATTTCAGGACAGGACACCGGGGAGCTGTTTTTT | CASSQYISGQDTGELFF
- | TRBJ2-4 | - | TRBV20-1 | TGCAGTCGACCGTCCGGGAACATTCAGTACTTC | CSRPSGNIQYF
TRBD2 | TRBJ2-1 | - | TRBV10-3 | TGTGCCATCAAATTGGCGGGAGACGATGAGCAGTTCTTC | CAIKLAGDDEQFF
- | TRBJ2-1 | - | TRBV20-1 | TGCAGTGCTAGTCATTTACAGGGTGGCCCATCCTACAATGAGCAGTTCTTC | CSASHLQGGPSYNEQFF
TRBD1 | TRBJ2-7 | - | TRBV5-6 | TGTGCCAGCAGCTTGGTGGGACAGGGGTCCCACGAGCAGTACTTC | CASSLVGQGSHEQYF
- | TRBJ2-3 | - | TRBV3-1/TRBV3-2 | TGTGCCAGCAGCCAAGGTCGGACGCAGTATTTT | CASSQGRTQYF
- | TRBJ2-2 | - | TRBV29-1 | TGCAGCGTTGAAGAGGGCGTCTCCGGGGAGCTGTTTTTT | CSVEEGVSGELFF
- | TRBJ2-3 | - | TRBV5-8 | TGTGCCAGCAGCTTGGGGTCGTTAATCGGTACAGATACGCAGTATTTT | CASSLGSLIGTDTQYF
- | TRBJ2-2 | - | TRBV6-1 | TGTGCCAGCAGTGAACAGGGGTTAACCGGGGAGCTGTTTTTT | CASSEQGLTGELFF
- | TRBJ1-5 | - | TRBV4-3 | TGCGCCAGCAGCCAAGATGTGGGGGGTAGCAATCAGCCCCAGCATTTT | CASSQDVGGSNQPQHF
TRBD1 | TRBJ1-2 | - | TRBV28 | TGTGCCAGCAGTTGGGACAGGAGTAACTATGGCTACACCTTC | CASSWDRSNYGYTF
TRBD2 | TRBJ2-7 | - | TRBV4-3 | TGCGCCAGCAGCGAGGGGACTAGCGGGATTAACGAGCAGTACTTC | CASSEGTSGINEQYF
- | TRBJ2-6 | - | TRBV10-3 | TGTGCCACCAGAAAAGACGGGTCTGGGGCCAACGTCCTGACTTTC | CATRKDGSGANVLTF
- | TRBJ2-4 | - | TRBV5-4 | TGTGCCAGCAGCTTGAGGGGGATCCAAAACATTCAGTACTTC | CASSLRGIQNIQYF
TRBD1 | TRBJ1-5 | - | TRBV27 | TGTGCCAGCACCAGCGGACAGGCAAATCAGCCCCAGCATTTT | CASTSGQANQPQHF
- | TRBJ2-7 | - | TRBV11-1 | TGTGCCACCGAGGGCGGACAGCCCTACGAGCAGTACTTC | CATEGGQPYEQYF
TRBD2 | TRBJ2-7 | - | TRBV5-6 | TGTGCCAGCAGCTTCCCAGCGGGGGGATCCTACGAGCAGTACTTC | CASSFPAGGSYEQYF
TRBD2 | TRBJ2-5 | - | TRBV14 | TGTGCCAGCAGCCAAAGGGTTGTAGCGGGAGCGGAGACCCAGTACTTC | CASSQRVVAGAETQYF
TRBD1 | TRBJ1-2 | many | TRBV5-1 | TGCGCCAGCAGCTTGGGGACAGGGGGCTATGGCTACACCTTC | CASSLGTGGYGYTF
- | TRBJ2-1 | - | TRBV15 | TGTGCCACCAGCAGAGCCCCGGGAACGGCGCTCAGGGGCAGTAATGAGCAGTTCTTC | CATSRAPGTALRGSNEQFF
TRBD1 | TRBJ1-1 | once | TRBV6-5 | TGTGCCAGCAGTTACCTAGGACAGGGGGAAACTGAAGCTTTCTTT | CASSYLGQGETEAFF
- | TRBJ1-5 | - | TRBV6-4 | TGTGCCAGCAGTGATTCGGCAGGTCAACAGCCCCAGCATTTT | CASSDSAGQQPQHF
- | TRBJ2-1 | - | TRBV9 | TGTGCCAGCACAAAGAGGGATGGTGAGCAGTTCTTC | CASTKRDGEQFF
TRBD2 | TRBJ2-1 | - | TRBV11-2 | TGTGCCAGCAAGTTTGGACTAGTAGGTGAGCAGTTCTTC | CASKFGLVGEQFF